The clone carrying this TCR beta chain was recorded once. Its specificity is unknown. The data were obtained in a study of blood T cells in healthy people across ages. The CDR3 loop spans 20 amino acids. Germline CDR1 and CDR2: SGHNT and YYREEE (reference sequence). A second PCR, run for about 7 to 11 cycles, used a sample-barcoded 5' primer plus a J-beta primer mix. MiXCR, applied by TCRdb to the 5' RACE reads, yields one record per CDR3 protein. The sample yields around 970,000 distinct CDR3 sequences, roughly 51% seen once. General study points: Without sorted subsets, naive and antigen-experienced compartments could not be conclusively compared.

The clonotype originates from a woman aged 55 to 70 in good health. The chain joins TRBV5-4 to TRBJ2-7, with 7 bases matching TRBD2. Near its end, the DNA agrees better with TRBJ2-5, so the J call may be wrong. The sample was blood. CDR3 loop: CASSPRVGFDLREFGETQYF. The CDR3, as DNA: TGTGCCAGCAGCCCCCGGGTGGGGTTTGACTTGCGGGAGTTCGGAGAGACCCAGTACTTC.